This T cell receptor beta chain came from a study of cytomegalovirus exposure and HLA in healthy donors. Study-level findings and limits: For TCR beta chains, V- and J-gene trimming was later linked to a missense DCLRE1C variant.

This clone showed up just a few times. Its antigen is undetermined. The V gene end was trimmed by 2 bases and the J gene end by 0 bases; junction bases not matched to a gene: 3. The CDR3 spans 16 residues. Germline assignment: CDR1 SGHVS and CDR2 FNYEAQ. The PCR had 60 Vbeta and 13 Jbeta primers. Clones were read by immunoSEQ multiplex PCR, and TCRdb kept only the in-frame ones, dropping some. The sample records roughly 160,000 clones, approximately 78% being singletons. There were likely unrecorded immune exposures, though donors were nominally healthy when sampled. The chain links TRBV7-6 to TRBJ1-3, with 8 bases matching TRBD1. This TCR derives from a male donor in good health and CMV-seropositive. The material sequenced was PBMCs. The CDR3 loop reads CASSLLGQGSGNTIYF. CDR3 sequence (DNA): TGTGCCAGCAGCTTACTTGGACAGGGCTCTGGAAACACCATATATTTT.